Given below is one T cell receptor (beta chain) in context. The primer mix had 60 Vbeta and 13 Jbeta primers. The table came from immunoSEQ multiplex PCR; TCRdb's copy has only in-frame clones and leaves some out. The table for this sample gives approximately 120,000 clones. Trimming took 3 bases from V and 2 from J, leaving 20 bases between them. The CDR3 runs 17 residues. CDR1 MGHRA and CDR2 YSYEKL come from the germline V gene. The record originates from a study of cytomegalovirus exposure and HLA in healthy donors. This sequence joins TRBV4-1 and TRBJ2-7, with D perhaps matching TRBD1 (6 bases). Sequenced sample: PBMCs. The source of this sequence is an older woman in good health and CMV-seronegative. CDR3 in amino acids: CASSQVGASIRAYEQYF. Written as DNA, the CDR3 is TGCGCCAGCAGCCAGGTGGGGGCTTCTATCAGAGCCTACGAGCAGTACTTC.